A single sample gave rise to the 6 T cell receptor beta chains below, sequenced in a study of identical twins. Via MiXCR, TCRdb re-called the 5' RACE reads, giving one row per CDR3 protein. Among 600,000 to 800,000 distinct CDR3 sequences listed, approximately 22% were seen once. These records were also assigned to another study, of T cells expressing NK-cell markers.

Source material: PBMCs. These receptor sequences come from a woman aged 18 to 35 in good health.

This clonotype was counted at least ten times. V usage is TRBV29-1 and J usage is TRBJ1-1; TRBD1 aligns across 7 bases. Germline CDR1 is SQVTM and CDR2 is ANQGSEA. The CDR3 consists of 13 residues. Trimming cost V 4 bases and J 4 bases; bases outside gene matches: 6. This CDR3 is CSVGRGGGTEAFF. For the CDR3, the DNA is TGCAGCGTTGGCAGGGGGGGGGGCACTGAAGCTTTCTTT.

This CDR3 reads CASSERGGAPYEQYF. CDR3 coding DNA: TGTGCCAGCAGTGAAAGAGGGGGCGCTCCCTACGAGCAGTACTTC. This chain uses TRBV6-1 with TRBJ2-7; TRBD1 aligns across 7 bases. CDR3 length equals 15 residues. CDR1 is MNHNS, CDR2 SASEGT, per germline. With 2 bases clipped from V and 2 bases from J, the junction kept 6 bases outside the gene matches.

The gene calls are TRBV20-1 and TRBJ1-1; 8 bases line up with TRBD1. V gave up 3 bases and J gave up 0 bases; unmatched junction bases: 0. CDR1 and CDR2 (germline): DFQATT, SNEGSKA (reference sequence). This CDR3 comprises 13 residues. The CDR3 region is CSARTGVNTEAFF. The CDR3 region has the DNA TGCAGTGCTAGGACAGGGGTGAACACTGAAGCTTTCTTT.

This sequence joins TRBV6-5 and TRBJ2-7; 13 bases line up with TRBD2. The CDR3 is made up of 16 amino acids. Looked up from germline, CDR1 is MNHEY and CDR2 is SVGAGI. V dropped 3 bases and J dropped 2; count of bases not matched to a gene: 4. CDR3 region: CASSYLGTSGTYEQYF. CDR3 nucleotide sequence: TGTGCCAGCAGTTATCTCGGGACTAGCGGGACCTACGAGCAGTACTTC.

This clonotype was seen more than once but under ten times. The genes are TRBV6-1 and TRBJ2-7, with D perhaps being TRBD1 or TRBD2 (6 bases each). V was pared by 9 bases and J by 1 base, with 22 bases between. Per germline, CDR1 MNHNS and CDR2 SASEGT. CDR3 length equals 16 residues. The CDR3 protein is CASSLLGGSRSYEQYF. The CDR3 DNA sequence: TGTGCCAGTTCCCTGCTCGGGGGCTCAAGGTCCTACGAGCAGTACTTC.

The CDR3 loop reads CASSRGGPRISDEQFF. CDR3 nucleotide sequence: TGTGCCAGTAGTCGGGGGGGGCCGCGGATCTCTGATGAGCAGTTCTTC. This chain connects TRBV19 to TRBJ2-1; 8 bases are a match to TRBD2. V trimming: 5 bases; J trimming: 8 bases; junction bases outside the gene matches: 14. This CDR3 is 16 amino acids long. In germline, CDR1 is LNHDA, CDR2 SQIVND (reference sequence).